This entry lists 20 T cell receptor beta chains sequenced from one sample in a study of T cell clonality in common variable immunodeficiency. Libraries were prepared by immunoSEQ multiplex PCR; TCRdb keeps only in-frame clonotypes and omits some of them. This repertoire holds approximately 50,000 clones, and none appear only once. The sequenced material came from peripheral blood mononuclear cells. These receptor sequences come from a person between 18 and 70 years old in good health.

This clone was seen ten or more times. The missing CDR3 end, 3 residues past where the read stops, is filled in from the germline J gene. The V and J genes are TRBV12-3 or TRBV12-4 and TRBJ1-2; TRBD1 matches at 9 bases. Trimming removed 6 bases from V and 0 bases from J; junction bases left unmatched: 11. The CDR3 consists of 17 residues. Partial CDR3 DNA: TGTGCCAGCAGGGGGACAGGGAATGTCCCACCTAACTATGGC. Translation: CASRGTGNVPPNYG. The whole CDR3 is CASRGTGNVPPNYGYTF.

Note on this clone: Read coverage stops 3 residues before the CDR3 terminus; the germline J gene supplies the remainder. The rearrangement joins TRBV2 to TRBJ2-5; 9 bases are a match to TRBD1. From germline, CDR1 is SNHLY and CDR2 FYNNEI. After removal of 6 bases from V and 5 bases from J, the junction contained 19 bases not matched to a gene. The CDR3 is 18 amino acids. The covered CDR3 bases are TGTGCCAGCAGCGGTGGACAGGGGAGGTTAGCGGGCCAGGAGACC. This sequence encodes CASSGGQGRLAGQET. The entire CDR3 reads CASSGGQGRLAGQETQYF.

This clone was counted between two and nine times. The CDR3 extends 3 residues past the end of the read, so its final part is completed from the germline J gene. The chain combines TRBV5-1 with TRBJ1-2; D call uncertain. The CDR3 is made up of 13 amino acids. Germline assignment: CDR1 SGHRS and CDR2 YFSETQ. V gave up 2 bases and J gave up 5 bases, with 10 bases separating them. CDR3 DNA, as far as it was read: TGCGCCAGCAGCTTAATTCCAGTTTATGGC. Its protein product is CASSLIPVYG. The CDR3, in full, reads CASSLIPVYGYTF.

Ten or more counts support this clone. The read terminates 3 residues ahead of where the CDR3 ends, so the germline J gene completes it. The chain is built from TRBV11-2 and TRBJ2-3, with D perhaps TRBD1 (6 bases). This CDR3 is built from 13 residues. CDR1 SGHAT and CDR2 FQNNGV come from the germline V gene. The CDR3 protein is CASSPDSRKTQYF. The sequenced CDR3 bases are TGTGCCAGCAGCCCGGACAGTCGGAAAACG. Using reference TRBV11-2 and TRBJ2-3 for the parts outside the CDR3, the full variable domain is EAGVAQSPRYKIIEKRQSVAFWCNPISGHATLYWYQQILGQGPKLLIQFQNNGVVDDSQLPKDRFSAERLKGVDSTLKIQPAKLEDSAVYLCASSPDSRKTQYFGPGTRLTVL.

For this clone: The read terminates 3 residues before the CDR3 end, so the remaining end is supplied by the germline J gene. The chain recombines TRBV7-9 with TRBJ2-7; TRBD2 matches 7 bases. The germline V gene has CDR1 SEHNR and CDR2 FQNEAQ (reference sequence). The CDR3 covers 15 residues. V trimming: 4 bases; J trimming: 0 bases; junction bases outside the gene matches: 6. The DNA read from the CDR3 is TGTGCCAGCAGCTCCGGGGGGTTTCCCTCCTACGAG. Residues: CASSSGGFPSYE. The entire CDR3 sequence reads CASSSGGFPSYEQYF.

There are a few counts of this clone. A much larger clone differs by one base, so this may be a read error. The CDR3 end falls 3 residues outside the read, so it is completed with the germline J gene. The chain joins TRBV19 to TRBJ1-4, with a weak D call TRBD1 (6 bases). Germline values: CDR1 LNHDA, CDR2 SQIVND (reference sequence). The CDR3 runs 15 residues. The sequenced CDR3 bases are TGTGCCACCCAGGACAGTAACTCTGGGGCCAACGTA. Protein product: CATQDSNSGANV. The full CDR3 is CATQDSNSGANVLFF. The variable domain in full, with the rest retrieved from reference TRBV19 and TRBJ1-4, is DGGITQSPKYLFRKEGQNVTLSCEQNLNHDAMYWYRQDPGQGLRLIYYSQIVNDFQKGDIAEGYSVSREKKESFPLTVTSAQKNPTAFYLCATQDSNSGANVLFFGSGTQLSVL.

There are many counts of this clone. Coverage ceases 3 residues before the CDR3 finishes, and the germline J gene fills in the end. V usage is TRBV13 and J usage is TRBJ2-7; 7 bases align to TRBD2. CDR3 size: 15 residues. The J segment lost 6 bases and the V segment lost 5 bases, leaving 13 bases of the junction unmatched. Germline V gene lookup returns CDR1 PRHDT and CDR2 FYEKMQ (reference sequence). Here the CDR3 reads CASSPGWPPGGEQYF. The DNA read from the CDR3 is TGTGCCAGCAGCCCCGGGTGGCCCCCGGGGGGCGAG.

Worth noting for this clone: A clone one base away is much larger, so this may be a read error. Coverage ceases 3 residues before the CDR3 finishes, and the germline J gene fills in the end. The rearrangement joins TRBV7-8 to TRBJ2-2; D perhaps matches TRBD1 (6 bases). The CDR3 has 18 amino acids. Germline values: CDR1 SGHVS, CDR2 FQNEAQ. The CDR3 bases that were read are TGTGCCAGCAGTCCTATGCACAGGGTTGGGGCAACTAATGAAAAG. Translated: CASSPMHRVGATNEK. The whole CDR3 sequence is CASSPMHRVGATNEKLFF.

This clone has at least ten counts. The CDR3 end lies 3 residues beyond the end of the read and is filled in from the germline J gene. This sequence joins TRBV7-3 and TRBJ2-7, with TRBD2 matching over 12 bases. After removal of 5 bases from V and 3 bases from J, the junction contained 5 bases not matched to a gene. The CDR3 is 15 residues long. Germline lookup yields CDR1 SGHTA and CDR2 FQGTGA. Incomplete CDR3 DNA: TGTGCCAGCAGCCAGGGACTAGCGGGTTTCTACGAG. Protein: CASSQGLAGFYE. The full-length CDR3 reads as CASSQGLAGFYEQYF. The variable domain in full, with the rest retrieved from reference TRBV7-3 and TRBJ2-7, is GAGVSQTPSNKVTEKGKYVELRCDPISGHTALYWYRQSLGQGPEFLIYFQGTGAADDSGLPNDRFFAVRPEGSVSTLKIQRTERGDSAVYLCASSQGLAGFYEQYFGPGTRLTVT.

This clone was found many times. CDR3 region: CASSGSRTGTYNEQFF. The part of the CDR3 DNA that was read is TGTGCCAGCAGTGGTTCCCGGACAGGGACCTACAATGAG. The chain couples TRBV2 to TRBJ2-1; 8 nucleotides align to TRBD1. The read ends 3 residues early relative to the CDR3; the germline J gene fills the gap. Germline CDR1 is SNHLY and CDR2 is FYNNEI. V was pared by 4 bases and J by 2 bases, with 7 bases of the junction left unmatched. The CDR3 extends over 16 amino acids.

This clone was seen repeatedly, ten times or more. The sequence runs out 3 residues before the end of the CDR3; the remainder is reconstructed from the germline J gene. V is TRBV7-3 and J is TRBJ1-1, with TRBD1 as a possible D gene (5 bases). Germline CDR1 reads SGHTA; CDR2 reads FQGTGA. This CDR3 spans 13 amino acids. The CDR3: CASSPDSAREAFF. Partial CDR3 DNA: TGTGCCAGCAGCCCCGACAGCGCCCGAGAA.

This clone appeared a few times. The CDR3 goes on 3 residues after the read ends, and that part is filled in from the germline J gene. The same CDR3 is also encoded by other DNA sequences in this sample. The chain employs TRBV18 and TRBJ2-7, with D perhaps matching TRBD1 (6 bases). The CDR3 is 14 amino acids. Germline V CDR1 and CDR2: KGHSH, LQKENI. The germline V and J ends were trimmed by 2 bases and 1 base, with 9 bases remaining between them. CDR3 DNA, as far as it was read: TGTGCCAGCTCACCATCGCAGGGGTCCTACGAG. Amino acids: CASSPSQGSYE. The full-length CDR3 reads as CASSPSQGSYEQYF.

This clone showed up many times. Read coverage stops 3 residues before the CDR3 terminus; the germline J gene supplies the remainder. The chain uses TRBV5-1 and TRBJ2-1, with 11 bases lining up with TRBD2. With V trimmed by 7 bases and J by 4 bases, 13 bases remained unmatched. From germline, CDR1 is SGHRS and CDR2 YFSETQ. The CDR3 length is 17 residues. CDR3 loop: CASRRVPGTSGYNEQFF. CDR3 bases read: TGCGCCAGCCGAAGAGTACCCGGGACTAGCGGATACAATGAG.

This clone was found a few times. The read stops 3 residues short of the end of the CDR3; the missing end is completed from the germline J gene. The chain uses TRBV2 and TRBJ2-2; TRBD2 agrees at 8 bases. V dropped 7 bases and J dropped 1; count of bases not matched to a gene: 8. Germline CDR1 reads SNHLY; CDR2 reads FYNNEI. This CDR3 contains 16 residues. The CDR3 here is CASTRDGGVNTGELFF. CDR3 DNA (partial): TGTGCCAGCACCCGAGACGGGGGGGTGAACACCGGGGAG.

There are many counts of this clone. Germline and junction disagree at one end, which may indicate a read error. From the germline J gene comes the end of the CDR3, since the read stops 3 residues before it. V gene TRBV4-1 combines with J gene TRBJ2-7; the match to TRBD1 covers 8 bases. Germline-derived CDR1 and CDR2 are MGHRA and YSYEKL. This CDR3 has 14 amino acids. The CDR3 DNA, read in part, is TGCACCAGCAGCCAAGACAGGGGACGTTACGAG. Its translation: CTSSQDRGRYE. The whole CDR3 reads CTSSQDRGRYEQYF.

A note on this clone: Read sequence stops 3 residues before the CDR3 end, and the germline J gene provides the missing end. V and J are TRBV20-1 and TRBJ2-5; 7 bases align to TRBD2. The CDR3 length is 12 residues. Germline V gene data show CDR1 as DFQATT and CDR2 as SNEGSKA (reference sequence). J gave up 7 bases and V 6 bases, and 8 bases lay outside the gene matches. CDR3 sequence: CSARTSTGTQYF. The CDR3 DNA, read in part, is TGCAGTGCCCGGACTAGTACTGGGACC.

This clone was found many times. The CDR3 goes on 3 residues after the read ends, and that part is filled in from the germline J gene. The J gene is TRBJ2-7, the V gene TRBV20-1; the D gene is possibly TRBD2 (6 bases). This CDR3 contains 15 residues. Per the germline V gene, CDR1 is DFQATT and CDR2 is SNEGSKA (reference sequence). Trimming took 2 bases from V and 6 from J, leaving 20 bases between them. Partial CDR3 DNA: TGCAGTGCTAGACAGGCGGGTCTCAGGCGGGGCGAG. It specifies CSARQAGLRRGE. The entire CDR3 protein reads CSARQAGLRRGEQYF.

This clone was counted ten times or more. Read coverage stops 3 residues before the CDR3 terminus; the germline J gene supplies the remainder. The chain employs TRBV7-9 and TRBJ2-1; D perhaps matches TRBD2 (6 bases). Trimming stripped 5 bases from V and 9 bases from J, with 14 bases between. CDR1 and CDR2 (germline): SEHNR, FQNEAQ (reference sequence). The length of the CDR3 is 13 residues. CDR3 loop: CASSRSHGGEQFF. CDR3 bases read: TGTGCCAGCAGCCGAAGTCACGGGGGTGAG. Full variable domain (rest looked up from reference TRBV7-9 and TRBJ2-1): DTGVSQNPRHKITKRGQNVTFRCDPISEHNRLYWYRQTLGQGPEFLTYFQNEAQLEKSRLLSDRFSAERPKGSFSTLEIQRTEQGDSAMYLCASSRSHGGEQFFGPGTRLTVL.

The table lists this clone with many counts. The read ends 3 residues shy of where the CDR3 ends; the end is completed using the germline J gene. The chain employs TRBV20-1 and TRBJ2-3, with 10 bases lining up with TRBD1. V lost 5 bases and J lost 4; bases outside the gene matches: 3. This CDR3 region has 13 residues. CDR1 DFQATT and CDR2 SNEGSKA come from the germline V gene (reference sequence). The CDR3 spells CSAPGQGSDTQYF. The sequenced CDR3 bases are TGCAGTGCTCCGGGACAGGGGTCAGATACG.

This clone has only a few counts. The DNA ends 3 residues before the CDR3 does, and the rest of the CDR3 is filled in from the germline J gene. The V gene is TRBV18, the J gene TRBJ1-6; a weak D match, TRBD1 (6 bases). This CDR3 is built from 15 residues. Trimming shortened V by 5 bases and J by 3 bases, and 11 bases separated the two germline ends. From germline, CDR1 is KGHSH and CDR2 LQKENI. CDR3 loop: CASSRTADYNSPLHF. CDR3 bases read: TGTGCCAGCTCAAGGACAGCTGACTATAATTCACCC.